This T cell receptor (beta chain) came from a study of T cell changes during pregnancy in multiple sclerosis. The germline V and J ends were trimmed by 4 bases and 1 base, with 11 bases remaining between them. The CDR3 extends over 15 amino acids. CDR1 is LNHNV and CDR2 is YYDKDF in the germline V gene (reference sequence). Sequencing used immunoSEQ multiplex PCR; TCRdb keeps in-frame clones, though not all of them. The sample records 80,000 to 130,000 clones, almost 95% being singletons. This rearrangement joins TRBV15 to TRBJ2-1; a possible D gene is TRBD2 (6 bases). Specimen: peripheral blood, collected before pregnancy. This receptor was obtained from a female donor with multiple sclerosis, enrolled in a pregnancy study. The CDR3 spells CATSMRDGSYNEQFF. The CDR3 region has the DNA TGTGCCACCAGCATGCGGGACGGATCCTACAATGAGCAGTTCTTC.